The 8 T cell receptor beta chains below were found in one sample sequenced in a study of shared T cell receptors in the human thymus. Measured with immunoSEQ multiplex PCR; TCRdb has only the in-frame clones, and not every one. The table has hundreds of thousands of clones, approximately 78% seen once; the top ten hold 0.01% to 0.015%. The same sample was also used in a study of human thymus T cells.

Source material: thymocytes. Receptors were obtained from a boy under two years old with a congenital heart defect.

This rearrangement joins TRBV11-3 to TRBJ2-3, with TRBD1 matching over 7 bases. The CDR3 spans 16 residues. V was pared by 0 bases and J by 0 bases, with 3 bases of the junction left unmatched. Germline V gene lookup returns CDR1 SGHNT and CDR2 YENEEA. Here the CDR3 reads CASSLDTGASTDTQYF. CDR3 in DNA: TGTGCCAGCAGCTTAGATACAGGGGCTAGCACAGATACGCAGTATTTT.

The genes are TRBV4-3 and TRBJ2-1; D might be TRBD2 (6 bases). Germline V gene lookup returns CDR1 LGHNA and CDR2 YSLEER. Trimming cost V 1 base and J 0 bases, with 13 bases left between them. This CDR3 has 17 amino acids. CDR3 nucleotide sequence: TGCGCCAGCAGCCAAGGGAGGGAGGCGGGCTCCTACAATGAGCAGTTCTTC. It specifies CASSQGREAGSYNEQFF.

The chain recombines TRBV13 with TRBJ1-2; the D gene is possibly TRBD1 (6 bases). The CDR3 extends over 15 amino acids. The germline V gene encodes CDR1 PRHDT and CDR2 FYEKMQ (reference sequence). The germline V and J ends were trimmed by 5 bases and 0 bases, with 13 bases remaining between them. For the CDR3, the DNA is TGTGCCAGCAGCCTCGGACAGAGCTCTAACTATGGCTACACCTTC. As protein: CASSLGQSSNYGYTF.

This sequence joins TRBV28 and TRBJ2-1; 8 bases match TRBD2. Germline loops: CDR1 MDHEN, CDR2 SYDVKM. The V gene end was trimmed by 3 bases and the J gene end by 8 bases; junction bases not matched to a gene: 6. The length of the CDR3 is 14 residues. The CDR3 sequence: CASSFRLAGYEQFF. CDR3 nucleotides: TGTGCCAGCAGTTTTAGGCTAGCGGGCTATGAGCAGTTCTTC.

V and J are TRBV4-3 and TRBJ1-1, with TRBD1 identical over 8 bases. The CDR3 loop spans 15 amino acids. Trimming took 2 bases from V and 4 from J; bases not matched to a gene: 6. The germline gives CDR1 LGHNA, CDR2 YSLEER. The CDR3 DNA reads as TGCGCCAGCAGCCAATACAGGGGGGAGGGCACTGAAGCTTTCTTT. Amino acids: CASSQYRGEGTEAFF.

J is TRBJ2-3 and V is TRBV10-1; 8 bases map to TRBD2. The CDR3 loop spans 15 amino acids. V lost 6 bases, J lost 5 bases, and 10 bases stayed unmatched. CDR1 and CDR2 (germline): WNHNN, SYGVQD (reference sequence). The CDR3 DNA reads as TGCGCCAGCAGCGGCGTCAGCGGGAGTGTAGATACGCAGTATTTT. Translation gives CASSGVSGSVDTQYF.

The CDR3 loop reads CASSLARGRGNEKLFF. CDR3 sequence (DNA): TGTGCCAGCAGCTTGGCACGGGGTCGGGGGAATGAAAAACTGTTTTTT. The rearrangement links TRBV5-6 to TRBJ1-4; D may be TRBD1 (5 bases). This CDR3 comprises 16 residues. The germline gives CDR1 SGHDT, CDR2 YYEEEE. V dropped 0 bases and J dropped 5 bases, with 14 bases sitting between them.

The rearrangement links TRBV2 to TRBJ2-7, with a possible D match to TRBD1 (6 bases). This CDR3 comprises 13 residues. V was cut by 7 bases and J by 2 bases, with 12 bases left in between. Germline V gene sequence: CDR1 SNHLY, CDR2 FYNNEI. The CDR3: CASTGTQTYEQYF. The CDR3 DNA reads as TGTGCCAGCACCGGGACACAAACCTACGAGCAGTACTTC.